A selection of T cell receptor beta chains follows, all from one sample in a study of neoadjuvant nivolumab and ipilimumab in lung cancer. Assay used: immunoSEQ multiplex PCR; TCRdb lists only in-frame clones, some missing. The table lists some 28,000 clones, under 85% of them singletons. The specimen comprised tumor tissue, sampled after neoadjuvant nivolumab, alone or with ipilimumab, at or shortly before surgery. Receptors were obtained from an adult with non-small cell lung cancer. Both conserved end residues are part of each CDR3.

v_call	j_call	cdr3_aa
TRBV30	TRBJ2-7	CAWTKFGQSSYEQYF
TRBV6-1	TRBJ2-7	CASSEGLAHSYEQYF
TRBV5-1	TRBJ2-1	CASSKSSGTATNEQFF
TRBV7-8	TRBJ2-3	CASSQQLSTDTQYF
TRBV7-6	TRBJ1-2	CASSGMDGIGYTF
TRBV18	TRBJ2-5	CASSPLTSQETQYF
TRBV11-3	TRBJ2-1	CASSLGRRASYNEQFF
TRBV5-6	TRBJ1-6	CASSIDRGNSPLHF
TRBV6-6	TRBJ2-5	CASQRTSGGRETQYF
TRBV10-2	TRBJ1-5	CASRDSDRGQPQHF
TRBV5-1	TRBJ1-5	CASSLGGTANQPQHF
TRBV11-2	TRBJ2-7	CASSLAAGSQYEQYF
TRBV5-4	TRBJ2-3	CASSFVTSGSTDTQYF
TRBV4-1	TRBJ1-6	CASSQREDSPLHF
TRBV7-8	TRBJ1-2	CASSVDRDLQGYTF
TRBV6-4	TRBJ2-1	CASSESNSYNEQFF
TRBV28	TRBJ1-2	CASNPGQAFNYGYTF
TRBV19	TRBJ1-5	CASSIAPGQRGNQPQHF
TRBV2	TRBJ1-1	CASSEVGGNTEAFF